Listed below are T cell receptor beta chains from one sample, sequenced in a study of graft-versus-host responses after intestinal transplantation. Repertoires were generated with immunoSEQ multiplex PCR, while TCRdb's copy carries only in-frame clones and drops some. The sample holds fewer than 15,000 clones, 25% to 30% seen once. The source was alloreactive CD4+ T cells from a mixed lymphocyte reaction culture, collected before intestinal transplant. These receptors came from a human patient who received an intestinal transplant. The CDR3 runs from the conserved cysteine through the conserved F or W. D genes are given only for firm matches. For some rows the clone size is stated as once, few or many, or as a class when expanded; others skip it.

TRBV28	TRBD1	-	TRBJ1-2	TGTGCCAGCAGTCTACAGGGGACGTATGGCTACACCTTC	CASSLQGTYGYTF
TRBV15	-	medium-sized	TRBJ1-1	TGTGCCACCAGCAGAGTAGGACTGGGGGAAACTGAAGCTTTCTTT	CATSRVGLGETEAFF
TRBV11-3	-	-	TRBJ2-5	TGTGCCAGCAGCCCGGGGCCTGGAGAGACCCAGTACTTC	CASSPGPGETQYF
TRBV5-4	-	-	TRBJ2-1	TGTGCCAGCAGCTTGGACGGGACTGGCTACAATGAGCAGTTCTTC	CASSLDGTGYNEQFF
TRBV5-4	TRBD2	-	TRBJ2-7	TGTGCCAGCAGCTGGGGGGGAGGGTACGAGCAGTACTTC	CASSWGGGYEQYF
TRBV6-5	-	few	TRBJ2-2	TGTGCCAGCAGAAACCGACGGCCGAACACCGGGGAGCTGTTTTTT	CASRNRRPNTGELFF
TRBV29-1	TRBD1	-	TRBJ2-2	TGCAGCGTTGGCAGGGGGACCGGGGAGCTGTTTTTT	CSVGRGTGELFF
TRBV7-2	-	-	TRBJ2-7	TGTGCCAGCAGCTTAGGGGACTACGAGCAGTACTTC	CASSLGDYEQYF
TRBV18	TRBD1	few	TRBJ1-3	TGTGCCAGCTCACCACTGGGCCCCGGGACAGGGCTCGTCTCTGGAAACACCATATATTTT	CASSPLGPGTGLVSGNTIYF
TRBV28	-	few	TRBJ1-2	TGTGCCAGCAGTATACGGGGCTACTATGGCTACACCTTC	CASSIRGYYGYTF
TRBV5-6	TRBD2	-	TRBJ2-7	TGTGCCAGCAGCTTCCCTCGCGGGGGTGACTACGAGCAGTACTTC	CASSFPRGGDYEQYF
TRBV9	TRBD1	few	TRBJ1-5	TGTGCCAGCATCACAAACCCGGACAGGTCCTATAGCAATCAGCCCCAGCATTTT	CASITNPDRSYSNQPQHF
TRBV4-1	TRBD1	-	TRBJ1-2	TGCGCCAGCAGCCGCGCCGGGACAGGGATTAAAGCTAACTATGGCCACACCTTC	CASSRAGTGIKANYGHTF
TRBV9	-	few	TRBJ2-1	TGTGCCAGCAGCGTAGTTCTAGCGACGGAGCAGTTCTTC	CASSVVLATEQFF
TRBV6-6	-	-	TRBJ1-5	TGTGCCAGCACCCAAGCGGGGCAGCCCCAGCATTTT	CASTQAGQPQHF
TRBV11-2	TRBD2	-	TRBJ2-5	TGTGCCAGCAGCCCGCCTAGCGGGAGGGTGATCCAGTACTTC	CASSPPSGRVIQYF
TRBV5-4	-	-	TRBJ2-1	TGTGCCAGCAGCATCACTAGTGGGAGAATCGAGCAGTTCTTC	CASSITSGRIEQFF
TRBV6-5	-	few	TRBJ1-5	TGTGCCAGCAGGACAGGTTTGGGCAATCAGCCCCAGCATTTT	CASRTGLGNQPQHF
TRBV28	-	-	TRBJ1-1	TGTGCCAGCAGGAACAGGGTCATGAACACTGAAGCTTTCTTT	CASRNRVMNTEAFF
TRBV28	-	-	TRBJ2-7	TGTGCCAGCAGTGGGGTCCGTGGTTCCTACGAGCAGTACTTC	CASSGVRGSYEQYF
TRBV6-6	-	few	TRBJ2-1	TGTGCCAGCAGGCTTTCAGGGGCGAGGAATGAGCAGTTCTTC	CASRLSGARNEQFF
TRBV10-3	TRBD1	few	TRBJ2-7	TGTGCCAGCAGATTAACGGGACAGGCGAGCTCCTACGAGCAGTACTTC	CASRLTGQASSYEQYF
TRBV28	TRBD1	-	TRBJ1-2	TGTGCCAGCAGTAGGAGGGGGCGAGCTAACTATGGCTACACCTTC	CASSRRGRANYGYTF
TRBV27	-	-	TRBJ2-1	TGTGCCAGCAGCTTACGGCAAGGACGTGGATACAATGAGCAGTTCTTC	CASSLRQGRGYNEQFF
TRBV27	-	few	TRBJ2-3	TGTGCCAGCAGTTTCCAGCGACACACAGATACGCAGTATTTT	CASSFQRHTDTQYF
TRBV9	-	-	TRBJ2-5	TGTGCCAGCAGCGTAGCGGCCGCGGGGACCCAGTACTTC	CASSVAAAGTQYF
TRBV6-5	-	-	TRBJ2-3	TGTGCTAGCAGCCCACAGGGTCGGACGCAGTATTTT	CASSPQGRTQYF
TRBV6-6	-	-	TRBJ1-2	TGTGCCAGCAGTAGGAACCTTAACTATGGCTACACCTTC	CASSRNLNYGYTF
TRBV28	-	-	TRBJ2-5	TGTGCCAGCAGTTTTCCCGGGGTTAGGGAGACCCAGTACTTC	CASSFPGVRETQYF
TRBV5-4	-	-	TRBJ2-1	TGTGCCAGCAGCTTCGGACAGTGGGCCAGCAATGAGCAGTTCTTC	CASSFGQWASNEQFF
TRBV15	-	few	TRBJ1-2	TGTGCCACCAGCAGAGAGGGGGGAGGTGGCTATGGCTACACCTTC	CATSREGGGGYGYTF
TRBV7-3	TRBD2	-	TRBJ2-2	TGTGCCAGCAGCTTAGCTCTAGCGGGGACCGGGGAGCTGTTTTTT	CASSLALAGTGELFF
TRBV19	TRBD2	medium-sized	TRBJ2-7	TGTGCCAGTAGTACAGGACTAGCACAAGCCTACGAGCAGTACTTC	CASSTGLAQAYEQYF